The text below deals with one TCR beta chain. V was pared by 2 bases and J by 2 bases, with 5 bases of the junction left unmatched. This CDR3 region has 15 residues. Per germline, CDR1 KGHSH and CDR2 LQKENI. The data originate from a study of blood T cell repertoires in COVID-19. About the study: Italy, Spain and the United States were the sources of the convalescent and acute COVID-19 samples.

As processed by the authors: Estimation of nucleated cell counts relied on the amplification of reference gene primers. Libraries were prepared by immunoSEQ multiplex PCR; TCRdb keeps only in-frame clonotypes and omits some of them. Clone size and V and J calls were adopted from that table, with D and trimming inferred from the DNA. The table includes about 330,000 clones, approximately 88% detected once. The sequence was obtained from a man younger than 35 who had recovered from COVID-19. This chain uses TRBV18 with TRBJ2-7, with 8 bases fitting TRBD2. Sequencing was done on a sample of peripheral blood. In DNA, the CDR3 is TGTGCCAGCTCACCAGGGGCGGGAGGACCCTACGAGCAGTACTTC. Translated: CASSPGAGGPYEQYF.